This passage covers 15 T cell receptor beta chains from one sample sequenced in a study of T cell responses to AZD1222 COVID-19 vaccine. TCRdb's table, derived via immunoSEQ multiplex PCR, lists solely in-frame clones and lacks some. The sample carries some 140,000 clones, roughly nine tenths recorded once. The material was peripheral blood, obtained on day 0 of AZD1222 vaccination. The receptor source for this set is an adult in good health.

This chain's CDR3 is CASSPPGGLYEQYF. CDR3 coding DNA: TGTGCCAGCAGCCCCCCTGGGGGTCTCTACGAGCAGTACTTC. J is TRBJ2-7 and V is TRBV7-8, with D perhaps assigned TRBD1 or TRBD2 (5 bases each). Looked up from germline, CDR1 is SGHVS and CDR2 is FQNEAQ. The germline V and J ends were trimmed by 5 bases and 3 bases, with 14 bases remaining between them. This CDR3 is 14 amino acids long.

The V gene is TRBV6-5, the J gene TRBJ2-7; D may correspond to TRBD1 or TRBD2 (6 bases each). Per germline, CDR1 MNHEY and CDR2 SVGAGI. The V end lost 8 bases, the J end lost 2 bases, and 13 bases lay between the germline ends. This CDR3 is built from 13 residues. The CDR3 region is CASEGDLAYEQYF. DNA of the CDR3: TGTGCCAGCGAGGGGGACTTAGCCTACGAGCAGTACTTC.

The chain employs TRBV9 and TRBJ1-1, with D possibly matching TRBD1 (5 bases). This CDR3 spans 14 amino acids. The V gene lost 0 bases and the J gene lost 1 base, with 7 bases spanning the gap. Germline V gene lookup returns CDR1 SGDLS and CDR2 YYNGEE. CDR3 residues: CASSVDGGNTEAFF. CDR3 coding DNA: TGTGCCAGCAGCGTAGACGGGGGGAACACTGAAGCTTTCTTT.

The chain links TRBV6-5 to TRBJ2-5; 10 bases fit TRBD2. Trimming took 8 bases from V and 4 from J; bases not matched to a gene: 7. This CDR3 contains 14 residues. From germline, CDR1 is MNHEY and CDR2 SVGAGI. CDR3: CASQSGGAGETQYF. CDR3 bases: TGTGCCAGCCAAAGCGGGGGGGCCGGAGAGACCCAGTACTTC.

The chain couples TRBV3-1 (or the pseudogene TRBV3-2) to TRBJ2-2, with TRBD2 matching 13 bases. The length of the CDR3 is 17 residues. Losses at the gene ends were 5 bases for V and 0 bases for J; bases not matched to a gene: 3. Germline loops: CDR1 LGHDT, CDR2 YNNKEL (reference sequence). The CDR3 sequence: CASSRLAGGSNTGELFF. The CDR3 coding sequence is TGTGCCAGCAGCAGACTAGCGGGGGGCTCGAACACCGGGGAGCTGTTTTTT.

This clone appeared a single time. The chain joins TRBV9 to TRBJ2-5; D is possibly TRBD2 (5 bases). Germline V lookup: CDR1 SGDLS, CDR2 YYNGEE. This CDR3 is 13 amino acids long. Trimming cost V 4 bases and J 1 base, with 8 bases left between them. The CDR3 sequence: CASSYGLQETQYF. CDR3 sequence (DNA): TGTGCCAGCAGCTACGGACTCCAAGAGACCCAGTACTTC.

The rearrangement joins TRBV12-3 or TRBV12-4 to TRBJ1-1; D is unclear. Trimming stripped 5 bases from V and 2 bases from J, with 9 bases between. The CDR3 runs 13 residues. CDR3 region: CASSTQRNTEAFF. CDR3 DNA: TGTGCCAGCAGTACCCAAAGAAACACTGAAGCTTTCTTT.

This clone came up a few times. The chain has TRBV7-8 and TRBJ2-7; 9 nucleotides line up with TRBD2. V lost 3 bases to trimming and J lost 1 base; unmatched junction nucleotides: 7. This CDR3 spans 16 amino acids. Germline loops: CDR1 SGHVS, CDR2 FQNEAQ. This CDR3 reads CASSFGGSGGSYEQYF. CDR3 nucleotide sequence: TGTGCCAGCAGCTTTGGAGGTAGCGGGGGATCCTACGAGCAGTACTTC.

The chain has TRBV4-1 and TRBJ1-6, with 7 nucleotides matching TRBD1. Germline values: CDR1 MGHRA, CDR2 YSYEKL. This CDR3 is 11 amino acids long. The V and J ends lost 10 bases and 13 bases, in that order; junction bases with no gene match: 7. In nucleotides, the CDR3 is TGCGCCACCAGACAGGGAGGTCCCCTCCACTTT. As protein: CATRQGGPLHF.

The V call is TRBV3-1 (or the pseudogene TRBV3-2), the J call TRBJ2-7; D gene unclear. Deletions cut 1 base from V and 4 bases from J, with 5 bases between. CDR1 and CDR2 (germline): LGHDT, YNNKEL (reference sequence). The CDR3 extends over 12 amino acids. The CDR3 spells CASSQGVYEQYF. CDR3 in DNA: TGTGCCAGCAGCCAAGGTGTGTACGAGCAGTACTTC.

The chain joins TRBV18 to TRBJ2-3; 8 bases match TRBD2. CDR1 is KGHSH and CDR2 is LQKENI in the germline V gene. J lost 5 bases, V lost 3 bases, and 16 bases had no gene match. The length of the CDR3 is 18 residues. CDR3 nucleotides: TGTGCCAGCTCACCCCCTGCCGGGTCCAGCGGGGGTTTAGATACGCAGTATTTT. Translating it yields CASSPPAGSSGGLDTQYF.

The V and J genes are TRBV6-5 and TRBJ1-6, with D tentatively TRBD1 (5 bases). This CDR3 contains 15 residues. V lost 10 bases to trimming and J lost 9 bases, with 22 bases between them. CDR1 and CDR2 (germline): MNHEY, SVGAGI. The CDR3 reads CAIRESGGRGSPLHF. The CDR3, as DNA: TGTGCCATCCGCGAATCTGGGGGTCGAGGTTCACCCCTCCACTTT.

The chain employs TRBV11-2 and TRBJ1-3; TRBD1 might be the D (5 bases). Deletions cut 1 base from V and 2 bases from J, with 9 bases between. This CDR3 has 15 amino acids. Germline V gene sequence: CDR1 SGHAT, CDR2 FQNNGV. In DNA form, the CDR3 reads TGTGCCAGCAGCTTAGGAGGGGCCCCTGGAAACACCATATATTTT. Amino acid sequence: CASSLGGAPGNTIYF.

The chain uses TRBV29-1 and TRBJ1-4; D gene uncertain. V lost 7 bases, J lost 5 bases, and 14 bases lay in between. Germline loops: CDR1 SQVTM, CDR2 ANQGSEA. This CDR3 comprises 13 residues. The CDR3 loop reads CSGAAGANEKLFF. Here the CDR3 DNA reads TGCAGCGGGGCCGCCGGAGCGAATGAAAAACTGTTTTTT. Full variable domain (outside the CDR3, taken from reference TRBV29-1 and TRBJ1-4): SAVISQKPSRDICQRGTSLTIQCQVDSQVTMMFWYRQQPGQSLTLIATANQGSEATYESGFVIDKFPISRPNLTFSTLTVSNMSPEDSSIYLCSGAAGANEKLFFGSGTQLSVL.

V gene TRBV3-1 (or the pseudogene TRBV3-2) combines with J gene TRBJ1-2, with no clear D. V was trimmed by 4 bases and J by 2 bases, leaving 14 bases between them. The CDR3 is made up of 15 amino acids. CDR1 and CDR2 from the germline V gene are LGHDT and YNNKEL (reference sequence). CDR3 sequence reads: CASSPSRTANYGYTF. The CDR3, as DNA: TGTGCCAGCAGCCCCTCCCGGACCGCCAACTATGGCTACACCTTC.